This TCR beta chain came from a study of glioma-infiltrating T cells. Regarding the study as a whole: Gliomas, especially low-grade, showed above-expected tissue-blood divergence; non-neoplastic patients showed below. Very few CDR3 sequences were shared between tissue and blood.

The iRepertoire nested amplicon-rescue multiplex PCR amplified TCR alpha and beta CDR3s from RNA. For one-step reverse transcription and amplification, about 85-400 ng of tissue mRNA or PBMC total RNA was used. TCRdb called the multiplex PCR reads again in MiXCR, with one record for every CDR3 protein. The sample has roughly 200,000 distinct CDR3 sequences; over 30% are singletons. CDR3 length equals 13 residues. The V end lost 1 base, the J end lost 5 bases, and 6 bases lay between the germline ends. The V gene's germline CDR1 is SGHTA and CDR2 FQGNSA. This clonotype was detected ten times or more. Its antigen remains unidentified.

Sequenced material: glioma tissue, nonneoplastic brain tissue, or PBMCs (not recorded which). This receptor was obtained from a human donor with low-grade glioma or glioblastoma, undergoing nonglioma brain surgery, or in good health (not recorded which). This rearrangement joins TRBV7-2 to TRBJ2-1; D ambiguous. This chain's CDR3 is CASSLDLNNEQFF. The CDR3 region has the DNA TGTGCCAGCAGCTTAGACTTAAACAATGAGCAGTTCTTC.